These T cell receptor beta chains were read from a single sample in a study of cytomegalovirus exposure and HLA in healthy donors. Sequenced by immunoSEQ multiplex PCR; TCRdb stores in-frame clones only, minus some. The data hold approximately 130,000 clones, with around 77% observed a single time. The specimen was PBMCs. Receptors were obtained from a man between 45 and 60 years old in good health and CMV-seronegative. Each CDR3 is given with its conserved first and last residue. D genes are given only for firm matches. Size tells how often a clone was seen (once, few, many) or the class of an expanded clone, and some rows leave it out.

V gene: TRBV5-1; J gene: TRBJ2-7; clone size: NA; D gene: TRBD1; CDR3 DNA: TGCGCCAGCAGCCCGACAGGGGGCTCCTACGAGCAGTACTTC; CDR3 protein: CASSPTGGSYEQYF
V gene: TRBV10-3; J gene: TRBJ2-2; clone size: once; D gene: NA; CDR3 DNA: TGTGCCATCAGTGAGTCGGGAGCGAACACCGGGGAGCTGTTTTTT; CDR3 protein: CAISESGANTGELFF
V gene: TRBV27; J gene: TRBJ1-1; clone size: NA; D gene: TRBD1; CDR3 DNA: TGTGCCAGCAGTTGGACAGGGGGAGGTGAGACTGAAGCTTTCTTT; CDR3 protein: CASSWTGGGETEAFF
V gene: TRBV19; J gene: TRBJ2-7; clone size: NA; D gene: NA; CDR3 DNA: TGTGCCAGGGAGGGGCCACCTCTTTACGAGCAGTACTTC; CDR3 protein: CAREGPPLYEQYF
V gene: TRBV2; J gene: TRBJ2-7; clone size: NA; D gene: TRBD2; CDR3 DNA: TGTGCCAGCAGGGGACTAGCGGGACCTTACGAGCAGTACTTC; CDR3 protein: CASRGLAGPYEQYF
V gene: TRBV6-1; J gene: TRBJ1-2; clone size: NA; D gene: NA; CDR3 DNA: TGTGCCAGCAGTGATTACGGGGTGGGCTATGGCTACACCTTC; CDR3 protein: CASSDYGVGYGYTF
V gene: TRBV10-3; J gene: TRBJ2-7; clone size: NA; D gene: NA; CDR3 DNA: TGTGCCATCAGCCCCGACTTCGAGCAGTACTTC; CDR3 protein: CAISPDFEQYF
V gene: TRBV5-4; J gene: TRBJ2-7; clone size: NA; D gene: TRBD2; CDR3 DNA: TGTGCCAGCAGCGCCGGGACTAGCGGAACCTACGAGCAGTACTTC; CDR3 protein: CASSAGTSGTYEQYF
V gene: TRBV7-2; J gene: TRBJ1-3; clone size: once; D gene: NA; CDR3 DNA: TGTGCCAGCAGCTCCAGCCAGGGTCTGGCCGGAAACACCATATATTTT; CDR3 protein: CASSSSQGLAGNTIYF
V gene: TRBV10-2; J gene: TRBJ2-3; clone size: NA; D gene: TRBD2; CDR3 DNA: TGCGCCAGCAGTGATTTGGGAGGGGGCACAGATACGCAGTATTTT; CDR3 protein: CASSDLGGGTDTQYF
V gene: TRBV28; J gene: TRBJ1-2; clone size: NA; D gene: TRBD1; CDR3 DNA: TGTGCCAGCAGTTCCGGACAGGGGGGCGGCTACACCTTC; CDR3 protein: CASSSGQGGGYTF
V gene: TRBV6-1; J gene: TRBJ1-2; clone size: few; D gene: TRBD1; CDR3 DNA: TGTGCCAGCAGTGACGGGACAGGGGGGTTCTATGGCTACACCTTC; CDR3 protein: CASSDGTGGFYGYTF
V gene: TRBV5-1; J gene: TRBJ1-4; clone size: NA; D gene: NA; CDR3 DNA: TGCGCCAGCAGCTTGACGGGAACTAATGAAAAACTGTTTTTT; CDR3 protein: CASSLTGTNEKLFF